This T cell receptor beta chain is from a study of T cell responses to AZD1222 COVID-19 vaccine. Study results and caveats: Most donors were white British, females outnumbered males, and clonal diversity was possibly underestimated.

The data were produced by immunoSEQ multiplex PCR, yet TCRdb's version contains in-frame clones alone and is incomplete. This sample yields some 87,000 clones, of which under 95% are seen a single time; around 5% belongs to the top ten. The CDR3 extends over 15 amino acids. With V trimmed by 6 bases and J by 3 bases, 9 bases remained unmatched. The germline gives CDR1 MNHEY, CDR2 SVGAGI. About this clone itself: Its specificity is not known.

The sample here was peripheral blood, taken on day 0 of MenACWY control vaccination. The chain couples TRBV6-5 to TRBJ1-2; 8 nucleotides agree with TRBD1. The TCR originated in an adult in good health. The CDR3 is CASRLYRGTDYGYTF. As DNA, the CDR3 is TGTGCCAGCAGGTTATACAGGGGGACGGACTATGGCTACACCTTC.